This T cell receptor (beta chain) was documented in a study of CD8+CD57+ T cells in acquired aplastic anemia. TCR beta VDJ and CDR3 were profiled, and genomic DNA was the template. TCRdb re-analysed the reads in MiXCR, keeping a single row per CDR3 protein. This table has approximately 190,000 distinct CDR3 sequences, around 45% appearing once. An expansion of CD8+CD57+ cells by flow cytometry had been shown in patients chosen for sequencing. This CDR3 has 15 residues. CDR1 is KGHDR, CDR2 SFDVKD, per germline. With V trimmed by 4 bases and J by 2 bases, 5 bases remained unmatched. Sequenced sample: sorted CD4+, CD8+, or CD8+CD57+ T cells (not recorded which) from PBMCs. The chain employs TRBV24-1 and TRBJ2-3, with TRBD1 matching over 7 bases. This TCR was sampled from a human donor with aplastic anemia. Written as DNA, the CDR3 is TGTGCCACCAGTGACTCCGGACAGGACACAGATACGCAGTATTTT. Its protein product is CATSDSGQDTDTQYF.